A single sample is the source of the 22 T cell receptor beta chains below, sequenced in a study of T cell responses to AZD1222 COVID-19 vaccine. Assay used: immunoSEQ multiplex PCR; TCRdb lists only in-frame clones, some missing. This table holds roughly 80,000 clones, approximately 90% found once. The sample was peripheral blood, taken on day 0 of AZD1222 vaccination. These receptors all come from an adult in good health.

This chain links TRBV11-3 with TRBJ2-7, with D uncertain. This CDR3 contains 15 residues. V was clipped by 4 bases and J by 3 bases, with 16 bases between them. The germline CDR1 and CDR2 sequences are SGHNT and YENEEA. The CDR3 nucleotides are TGTGCCAGCAGCTCGGCCCAGGACGGTTACTACGAGCAGTACTTC. Protein product: CASSSAQDGYYEQYF. Full variable domain (missing parts from reference TRBV11-3 and TRBJ2-7): EAGVVQSPRYKIIEKKQPVAFWCNPISGHNTLYWYLQNLGQGPELLIRYENEEAVDDSQLPKDRFSAERLKGVDSTLKIQPAELGDSAVYLCASSSAQDGYYEQYFGPGTRLTVT.

The V and J genes are TRBV7-3 and TRBJ1-2, with D possibly TRBD1 on 5 matching bases. The germline CDR1 and CDR2 sequences are SGHTA and FQGTGA. Deletions cut 6 bases from V and 7 bases from J, with 12 bases between. The length of the CDR3 is 12 residues. The CDR3 DNA is TGTGCCAGCAGGGTAGGGGTATGTGGCTACACCTTC. It translates to CASRVGVCGYTF.

The chain recombines TRBV7-9 with TRBJ1-1, with a tentative D call TRBD1 (5 bases). There are 13 residues in the CDR3. V gave up 4 bases and J gave up 1 base, with 7 bases separating them. Per the germline V gene, CDR1 is SEHNR and CDR2 is FQNEAQ (reference sequence). Written as DNA, the CDR3 is TGTGCCAGCAGCTGGGGACCGAACACTGAAGCTTTCTTT. Amino acids: CASSWGPNTEAFF.

The chain carries TRBV25-1 and TRBJ1-2; D gene ambiguous. This CDR3 region has 12 residues. Germline loops: CDR1 MGHDK, CDR2 SYGVNS. Trimming removed 3 bases at V and 7 bases at J, with 9 bases between. DNA of the CDR3: TGTGCCAGCAGTGAGGGCGGGGTTGGCTACACCTTC. This codes for CASSEGGVGYTF.

This clone is a singleton in its sample. This chain uses TRBV4-1 with TRBJ1-5; D gene ambiguous. CDR3 length: 16 amino acids. V lost 3 bases, J lost 3 bases, and 15 bases lay in between. Germline V gene data show CDR1 as MGHRA and CDR2 as YSYEKL. The CDR3 DNA is TGCGCCAGCAGCCAGCGGGTCTTCCGGGACAATCAGCCCCAGCATTTT. Its translation: CASSQRVFRDNQPQHF.

The chain joins TRBV7-3 to TRBJ1-4, with D unclear. Trimming stripped 0 bases from V and 0 bases from J, with 5 bases between. Germline lookup yields CDR1 SGHTA and CDR2 FQGTGA. The CDR3 has 15 amino acids. CDR3 region: CASSLTGSTNEKLFF. Written as DNA, the CDR3 is TGTGCCAGCAGCTTAACGGGGTCAACTAATGAAAAACTGTTTTTT.

This clone is a singleton in its sample. V usage is TRBV2 and J usage is TRBJ1-2; D gene uncertain. V was pared by 4 bases and J by 3 bases, with 9 bases between. The CDR3 is 13 residues long. Germline CDR1 SNHLY, CDR2 FYNNEI. Here the CDR3 reads CASSVERDYGYTF. In nucleotides, the CDR3 is TGTGCCAGCAGTGTAGAGCGGGACTATGGCTACACCTTC. Full variable domain (rest looked up from reference TRBV2 and TRBJ1-2): EPEVTQTPSHQVTQMGQEVILRCVPISNHLYFYWYRQILGQKVEFLVSFYNNEISEKSEIFDDQFSVERPDGSNFTLKIRSTKLEDSAMYFCASSVERDYGYTFGSGTRLTVV.

The CDR3 here is CASSNNRGGNYGYTF. In DNA, the CDR3 is TGTGCCAGCAGTAACAACAGGGGTGGCAACTATGGCTACACCTTC. V usage is TRBV6-2 or TRBV6-3 and J usage is TRBJ1-2; TRBD1 agrees at 7 bases. The CDR3 consists of 15 residues. V shed 5 bases and J 2 bases; nucleotides not matched to a gene: 8. Germline V gives CDR1 MNHEY, CDR2 SVGEGT.

The chain links TRBV18 to TRBJ2-5; tentatively, D is TRBD1 (6 bases). Germline assignment: CDR1 KGHSH and CDR2 LQKENI. Trimming pared 3 bases from V and 2 bases from J, leaving 10 bases between. The length of the CDR3 is 14 residues. The CDR3 loop is CASSPQGLQETQYF. The CDR3 DNA is TGTGCCAGCTCACCCCAGGGGCTACAAGAGACCCAGTACTTC.

V usage is TRBV4-2 and J usage is TRBJ1-1; D not resolved. V was pared by 1 base and J by 3 bases, with 6 bases between. From germline, CDR1 is LGHNA and CDR2 YNFKEQ. The CDR3 contains 13 residues. CDR3 in amino acids: CASSQGSYTEAFF. In DNA form, the CDR3 reads TGTGCCAGCAGCCAAGGGAGCTACACTGAAGCTTTCTTT.

The chain is built from TRBV2 and TRBJ2-5; D tentatively reads TRBD1 or TRBD2 (5 bases each). Per germline, CDR1 SNHLY and CDR2 FYNNEI. This CDR3 is 15 amino acids long. Trimming stripped 7 bases from V and 6 bases from J, with 21 bases between. The chain's CDR3 is CASKGSDIKGQTQYF. CDR3 bases: TGTGCCAGCAAGGGGAGCGACATAAAAGGGCAGACCCAGTACTTC.

The J gene is TRBJ1-1, the V gene TRBV11-1, with D hard to call. The CDR3 sequence is 14 residues long. Trimming took off 5 bases at V and 3 bases at J, with 13 bases between the two ends. Germline loops: CDR1 SGHAT, CDR2 FQDESV (reference sequence). The CDR3: CASSPWVGYTEAFF. The CDR3, as DNA: TGTGCCAGCAGCCCCTGGGTAGGATACACTGAAGCTTTCTTT.

Note on this clone: The junction differs from germline at one of its ends, possibly a read error. The chain couples TRBV7-9 to TRBJ1-1; possible D gene TRBD1, 5 bases. Germline V gene sequence: CDR1 SEHNR, CDR2 FQNEAQ (reference sequence). The CDR3 length is 14 residues. CDR3 region: CASSLGQRNTGAFF. The CDR3, as DNA: TGTGCCAGCAGCTTAGGACAGAGGAACACTGGAGCTTTCTTT. Combining the CDR3 with reference TRBV7-9 and TRBJ1-1 gives the whole variable domain DTGVSQNPRHKITKRGQNVTFRCDPISEHNRLYWYRQTLGQGPEFLTYFQNEAQLEKSRLLSDRFSAERPKGSFSTLEIQRTEQGDSAMYLCASSLGQRNTGAFFGQGTRLTVV.

The V call is TRBV4-3, the J call TRBJ2-3; D possibly corresponds to TRBD2 (6 bases). Deletions cut 0 bases from V and 2 bases from J, with 9 bases between. The CDR3 has 15 residues. Germline values: CDR1 LGHNA, CDR2 YSLEER. In nucleotides, the CDR3 is TGCGCCAGCAGCCAAGATACTAGCTCCACAGATACGCAGTATTTT. Its translation: CASSQDTSSTDTQYF.

This clone was detected only a few times. The CDR3, as DNA: TGTGCCAGCAGTTACCGCCCTACCCCCCACAATGAGCAGTTCTTC. This gives the protein CASSYRPTPHNEQFF. This chain uses TRBV6-5 with TRBJ2-1; D gene ambiguous. The CDR3 is 15 residues long. V lost 2 bases, J lost 5 bases, and 13 bases lay in between. Looked up from germline, CDR1 is MNHEY and CDR2 is SVGAGI.

The rearrangement uses TRBV5-1 and TRBJ2-7; no clear D. V was shortened by 1 base and J by 3 bases, with 11 bases between the two germline ends. The CDR3 covers 14 residues. Germline CDR1 and CDR2: SGHRS and YFSETQ. This CDR3 reads CASSLSDGYYEQYF. The CDR3 region has the DNA TGCGCCAGCAGCTTGTCAGACGGATACTACGAGCAGTACTTC.

The J gene is TRBJ2-1, the V gene TRBV5-1; tentatively, D is TRBD2 (6 bases). This CDR3 is 14 amino acids long. Germline-derived CDR1 and CDR2 are SGHRS and YFSETQ. With 3 bases removed from V and 3 bases from J, the gap between germline ends came to 10 bases. CDR3 amino acids: CASSSGTYYNEQFF. The CDR3 DNA is TGCGCCAGCAGCTCCGGGACTTACTACAATGAGCAGTTCTTC.

V and J are TRBV19 and TRBJ1-1; 8 bases align to TRBD1. This CDR3 has 13 residues. J gave up 6 bases and V 6 bases, and 6 bases lay outside the gene matches. Germline CDR1 LNHDA, CDR2 SQIVND (reference sequence). As DNA, the CDR3 is TGTGCCAGTAGAACAACAGGGGGGCCTGAAGCTTTCTTT. Translating gives CASRTTGGPEAFF.

This chain connects TRBV3-1 (or the pseudogene TRBV3-2) to TRBJ2-7; possible D gene TRBD2, 5 bases. CDR3 size: 13 residues. Trimming cost V 5 bases and J 0 bases, with 8 bases left between them. CDR1 is LGHDT and CDR2 is YNNKEL in the germline V gene (reference sequence). CDR3 sequence reads: CASSASGSYEQYF. The CDR3 DNA reads TGTGCCAGCAGCGCAAGCGGCTCCTACGAGCAGTACTTC.

This chain connects TRBV5-1 to TRBJ1-2, with no clear D. V gave up 0 bases and J gave up 4 bases, with 7 bases separating them. The V gene's germline CDR1 is SGHRS and CDR2 YFSETQ. The CDR3 runs to 13 residues. The CDR3 nucleotides read TGCGCCAGCAGCTTGGAGGCAGGCTATGGCTACACCTTC. Protein sequence: CASSLEAGYGYTF.

The chain uses TRBV5-6 and TRBJ1-6; D unclear. Germline CDR1 reads SGHDT; CDR2 reads YYEEEE. Trimming cost V 2 bases and J 9 bases, with 9 bases left between them. CDR3 length: 13 residues. CDR3 DNA: TGTGCCAGCAGCTTAAATCTTGGTTCACCCCTCCACTTT. It yields the protein CASSLNLGSPLHF.

The V call is TRBV4-1, the J call TRBJ1-5, with 8 positions matching TRBD1. The CDR3 is 15 amino acids. Germline assignment: CDR1 MGHRA and CDR2 YSYEKL. J gave up 6 bases and V 6 bases, and 10 bases lay outside the gene matches. The CDR3 is CASRQTGQGGQPQHF. CDR3 DNA sequence: TGCGCCAGCAGACAGACTGGACAGGGAGGTCAGCCCCAGCATTTT.